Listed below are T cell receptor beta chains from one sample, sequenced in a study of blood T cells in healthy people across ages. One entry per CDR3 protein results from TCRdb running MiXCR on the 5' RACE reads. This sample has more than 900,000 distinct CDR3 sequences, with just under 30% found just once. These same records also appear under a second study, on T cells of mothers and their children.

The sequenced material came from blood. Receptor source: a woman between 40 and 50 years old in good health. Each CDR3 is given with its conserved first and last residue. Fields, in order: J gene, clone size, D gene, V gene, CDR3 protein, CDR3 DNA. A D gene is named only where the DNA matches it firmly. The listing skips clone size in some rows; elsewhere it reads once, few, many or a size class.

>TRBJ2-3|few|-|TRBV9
CASSVEGVTDTQYF
TGTGCCAGCAGCGTTGAGGGGGTCACAGATACGCAGTATTTT
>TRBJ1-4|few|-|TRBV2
CASSGPGDPRREKLFF
TGTGCCAGCAGTGGCCCAGGGGACCCTCGACGTGAAAAACTGTTTTTT
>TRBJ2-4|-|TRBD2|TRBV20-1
CSARGLAETYNEQYF
TGCAGTGCTAGAGGGCTAGCGGAAACCTACAATGAGCAGTACTTC
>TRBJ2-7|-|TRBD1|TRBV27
CASSTGGPLPYEQYF
TGTGCCAGCAGTACAGGGGGTCCTCTTCCCTACGAGCAGTACTTC
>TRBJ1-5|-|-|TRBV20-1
CSARAGQPQHF
TGCAGTGCTAGAGCAGGTCAGCCCCAGCATTTT
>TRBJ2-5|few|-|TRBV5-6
CASSFRTEQETQYF
TGTGCCAGCAGCTTCCGGACGGAGCAAGAGACCCAGTACTTC
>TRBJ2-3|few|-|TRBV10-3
CAISEPTISGTQYF
TGTGCCATCAGTGAGCCTACGATCTCGGGTACGCAGTATTTT
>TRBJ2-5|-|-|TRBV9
CASSVAGTRSETQYF
TGTGCCAGCAGCGTAGCTGGGACAAGGTCGGAGACCCAGTACTTC
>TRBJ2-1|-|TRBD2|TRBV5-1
CASSKSSGGTPSYNEQFF
TGCGCCAGCAGCAAGTCTAGCGGGGGGACTCCATCCTACAATGAGCAGTTCTTC
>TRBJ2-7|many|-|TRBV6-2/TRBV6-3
CASRETAYEQYF
TGTGCCAGCAGAGAGACCGCCTACGAGCAGTACTTC
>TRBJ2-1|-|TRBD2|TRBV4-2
CASSPYRLAETHNEQFF
TGTGCCAGCAGCCCCTACCGACTAGCCGAGACCCACAATGAGCAGTTCTTC
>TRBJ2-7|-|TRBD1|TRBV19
CASRAAPGQGGDEQYF
TGTGCCAGTAGGGCAGCACCGGGACAGGGAGGCGACGAGCAGTACTTC
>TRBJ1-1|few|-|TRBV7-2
CASSLAPGTQNTEAFF
TGTGCCAGCAGCTTAGCTCCCGGGACGCAGAACACTGAAGCTTTCTTT
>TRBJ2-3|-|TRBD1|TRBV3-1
CASSQEYRGQGSVQYF
TGTGCCAGCAGCCAAGAATATCGGGGACAGGGGAGTGTACAGTATTTT
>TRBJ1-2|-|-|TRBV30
CAWSRDTPVTYGYTF
TGTGCCTGGAGTAGGGACACACCGGTTACCTATGGCTACACCTTC
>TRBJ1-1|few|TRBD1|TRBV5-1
CASSLGQGAMFAEAFF
TGCGCCAGCAGCTTAGGACAGGGGGCGATGTTTGCTGAAGCTTTCTTT
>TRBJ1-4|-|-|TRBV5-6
CASSFRSAASNEKLFF
TGTGCCAGCAGCTTTCGATCGGCAGCCTCTAATGAAAAACTGTTTTTT
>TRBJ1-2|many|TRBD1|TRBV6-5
CATLQGYGKANYGYTF
TGTGCCACCTTACAGGGGTATGGGAAAGCTAACTATGGCTACACCTTC
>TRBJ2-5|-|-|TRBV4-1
CASSQVPYTQVLSREQYF
TGCGCCAGCAGCCAAGTTCCTTACACCCAGGTGTTAAGTAGGGAGCAGTACTTC
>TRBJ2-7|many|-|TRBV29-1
CSALTAQRGRYEQYF
TGCAGCGCCTTGACAGCCCAGAGGGGGAGATACGAGCAGTACTTC
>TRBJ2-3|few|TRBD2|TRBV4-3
CASSQDQAGGVVTQYF
TGCGCCAGCAGCCAAGATCAAGCGGGGGGTGTCGTTACGCAGTATTTT
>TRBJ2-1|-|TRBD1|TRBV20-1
CSADPGTGASYNEQFF
TGCAGTGCTGACCCCGGGACAGGCGCCTCCTACAATGAGCAGTTCTTC
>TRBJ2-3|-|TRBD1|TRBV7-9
CASSSGLGQDLTDTQYF
TGTGCCAGCAGCTCTGGCCTTGGACAGGATCTCACAGATACGCAGTATTTT
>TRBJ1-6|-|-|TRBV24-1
CATSLAGGSPLHF
TGTGCCACCAGTCTCGCCGGTGGATCACCCCTCCACTTT
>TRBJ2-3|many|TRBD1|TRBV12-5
CASGVGQGGTDTQYF
TGTGCTAGTGGCGTGGGACAGGGTGGAACAGATACGCAGTATTTT
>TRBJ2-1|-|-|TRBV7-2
CASSNHLAGEQFF
TGTGCCAGCAGCAACCATTTAGCCGGGGAGCAGTTCTTC
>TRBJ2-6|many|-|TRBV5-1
CASSLIQGGSGANVLTF
TGCGCCAGCAGCTTGATACAGGGAGGATCTGGGGCCAACGTCCTGACTTTC
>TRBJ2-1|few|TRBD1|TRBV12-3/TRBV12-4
CASSHGTGNNEQFF
TGTGCCAGCAGTCACGGGACAGGCAACAATGAGCAGTTCTTC
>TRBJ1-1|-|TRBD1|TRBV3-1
CASSRLQGATEAFF
TGTGCCAGCAGCCGACTACAGGGGGCCACTGAAGCTTTCTTT
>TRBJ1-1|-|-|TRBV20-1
CSARKRGSTEAFF
TGCAGTGCTAGGAAGAGGGGTAGCACTGAAGCTTTCTTT
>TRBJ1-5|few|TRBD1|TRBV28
CASSRRTGRGQPQHF
TGTGCCAGCAGTCGACGGACAGGGAGAGGTCAGCCCCAGCATTTT
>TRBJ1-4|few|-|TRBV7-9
CASSFHGQLSATNEKLFF
TGTGCCAGCAGCTTCCATGGGCAGTTATCTGCAACTAATGAAAAACTGTTTTTT
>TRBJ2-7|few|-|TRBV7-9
CASSLGAPPTYEQYF
TGTGCCAGCAGCTTAGGGGCCCCACCCACCTACGAGCAGTACTTC
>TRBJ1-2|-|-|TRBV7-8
CASSFADNYDYTF
TGTGCCAGCAGCTTCGCAGATAACTATGACTACACCTTC
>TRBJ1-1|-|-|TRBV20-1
CSADIGQSNTEAFF
TGCAGTGCTGATATTGGACAGTCGAACACTGAAGCTTTCTTT
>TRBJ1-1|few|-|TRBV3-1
CASSPPLRSGDTEAFF
TGTGCCAGCAGCCCCCCCCTCCGGAGTGGGGACACTGAAGCTTTCTTT
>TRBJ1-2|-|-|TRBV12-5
CASGSAGDGDGCTF
TGTGCTAGTGGTTCGGCGGGTGACGGGGATGGCTGCACCTTC
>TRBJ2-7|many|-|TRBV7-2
CASSPHGSSYEQYF
TGTGCCAGCAGCCCCCATGGATCGTCCTACGAGCAGTACTTC
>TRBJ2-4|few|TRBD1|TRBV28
CAGSLTGGRNIQYF
TGTGCCGGCAGTCTCACAGGGGGTAGGAACATTCAGTACTTC
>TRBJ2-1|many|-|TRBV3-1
CASSQDPGKNEQFF
TGTGCCAGCAGCCAAGACCCAGGGAAGAATGAGCAGTTCTTC
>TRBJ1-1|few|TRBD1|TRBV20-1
CSARDTIGQGNTEAFF
TGCAGTGCTAGAGATACGATCGGACAGGGGAACACTGAAGCTTTCTTT